These 29 T cell receptor beta chains came from one sample sequenced in a study of cytomegalovirus exposure and HLA in healthy donors. PCR amplification relied on 60 Vbeta primers (plus 13 Jbeta primers). Sequencing used immunoSEQ multiplex PCR; TCRdb keeps in-frame clones, though not all of them. The repertoire holds 150,000 to 200,000 clones, with 60% to 80% as singletons. Sequenced: PBMCs. These receptors were taken from a middle-aged man in good health and CMV-seropositive.

CDR3 nucleotides: TGTGCCAGTAGTTCCCGAATGATGGGGGCCAATAATGAAAAACTGTTTTTT. Translating gives CASSSRMMGANNEKLFF. This chain joins TRBV19 and TRBJ1-4, with D tentatively TRBD1 (6 bases). Germline loops: CDR1 LNHDA, CDR2 SQIVND (reference sequence). Trimming stripped 5 bases from V and 4 bases from J, with 20 bases between. The CDR3 has 17 residues.

J is TRBJ1-1 and V is TRBV7-9, with D uncertain. CDR1 and CDR2 from the germline V gene are SEHNR and FQNEAQ (reference sequence). This CDR3 spans 14 amino acids. The V gene lost 5 bases and the J gene lost 6 bases, with 16 bases spanning the gap. The CDR3: CASSQSPSLPEAFF. The CDR3 region has the DNA TGTGCCAGCAGCCAATCACCGAGCCTCCCTGAAGCTTTCTTT. Looking up the rest from reference TRBV7-9 and TRBJ1-1 gives the full variable domain: DTGVSQNPRHKITKRGQNVTFRCDPISEHNRLYWYRQTLGQGPEFLTYFQNEAQLEKSRLLSDRFSAERPKGSFSTLEIQRTEQGDSAMYLCASSQSPSLPEAFFGQGTRLTVV.

The chain couples TRBV7-2 to TRBJ2-5; TRBD1 matches at 11 bases. CDR1 is SGHTA and CDR2 is FQGNSA in the germline V gene. The CDR3 runs 14 residues. V gave up 5 bases and J gave up 5 bases; unmatched junction bases: 4. The CDR3 here is CASSVDRGLETQYF. The DNA of the CDR3 is TGTGCCAGCAGCGTGGACAGGGGGCTGGAGACCCAGTACTTC.

This clone was recorded a few times. The rearrangement uses TRBV10-2 and TRBJ2-1, with 13 bases matching TRBD2. Trimming cost V 8 bases and J 6 bases; bases outside gene matches: 4. CDR1 is WSHSY, CDR2 SAAADI, per germline. The CDR3 spans 14 residues. The CDR3 is CASDGTSGTNEQFF. DNA of the CDR3: TGCGCCAGCGACGGGACTAGCGGGACCAATGAGCAGTTCTTC.

The chain combines TRBV5-1 with TRBJ2-5, with a possible D match to TRBD2 (5 bases). The V end was cut by 4 bases, the J end by 5 bases, with 15 bases between. Germline CDR1 and CDR2: SGHRS and YFSETQ. The CDR3 runs to 14 residues. The chain's CDR3 is CASSPGLAGETQYF. CDR3 in DNA: TGCGCCAGCAGCCCAGGACTTGCCGGGGAGACCCAGTACTTC.

J is TRBJ1-4 and V is TRBV11-3; D not certain. CDR3 length: 13 residues. The V gene lost 0 bases and the J gene lost 13 bases, with 12 bases spanning the gap. Germline loops: CDR1 SGHNT, CDR2 YENEEA. CDR3 bases: TGTGCCAGCAGCTTAGATTCGAGCGGAAGACTGTTTTTT. Translation: CASSLDSSGRLFF.

This clone was observed a handful of times. The gene calls are TRBV19 and TRBJ1-5; TRBD1 is a possible D gene (6 bases). Trimming stripped 5 bases from V and 11 bases from J, with 25 bases between. Germline lookup yields CDR1 LNHDA and CDR2 SQIVND (reference sequence). The CDR3 totals 16 residues. Written as DNA, the CDR3 is TGTGCCAGTAGTCCCGACGAACTGACAGGTTGGGAGACCCAGCATTTT. Translated: CASSPDELTGWETQHF.

The V call is TRBV15, the J call TRBJ2-7; D remains unclear. The germline V and J ends were trimmed by 3 bases and 0 bases, with 9 bases remaining between them. Germline CDR1 reads LNHNV; CDR2 reads YYDKDF (reference sequence). The CDR3 spans 14 residues. The CDR3 region is CATSSGRISYEQYF. CDR3 DNA sequence: TGTGCCACCAGCAGCGGCAGGATCTCCTACGAGCAGTACTTC.

The genes are TRBV15 and TRBJ2-1, with 11 bases matching TRBD1. There are 15 residues in the CDR3. J lost 7 bases, V lost 8 bases, and 10 bases had no gene match. CDR1 and CDR2 (germline): LNHNV, YYDKDF (reference sequence). The CDR3 DNA sequence: TGTGCCACCGCGACGGGACAGGGGGACGATAATGAGCAGTTCTTC. Protein: CATATGQGDDNEQFF.

In this sample, this clone turned up a few times. CDR3 coding DNA: TGTGCCAGCAGTGACTCGAGACTAGCGGCTGAGCAGTTCTTC. It codes for CASSDSRLAAEQFF. V is TRBV6-4 and J is TRBJ2-1; 9 bases align to TRBD2. CDR3 length: 14 amino acids. The V gene end was trimmed by 0 bases and the J gene end by 9 bases; junction bases not matched to a gene: 3. Germline assignment: CDR1 MRHNA and CDR2 SNTAGT.

The rearrangement links TRBV9 to TRBJ1-4, with D possibly being TRBD1 (6 bases). Germline CDR1 reads SGDLS; CDR2 reads YYNGEE. The CDR3 extends over 15 amino acids. V lost 0 bases and J lost 4, with 10 bases in between. This CDR3 reads CASSVGQAINEKLFF. The CDR3 DNA is TGTGCCAGCAGCGTAGGACAGGCCATTAATGAAAAACTGTTTTTT.

The gene calls are TRBV5-1 and TRBJ2-1, with 8 positions matching TRBD2. Germline CDR1 reads SGHRS; CDR2 reads YFSETQ. The ends lost 4 bases at V and 8 bases at J; junction bases unmatched: 11. The CDR3 extends over 15 amino acids. The CDR3 loop reads CASSVSGGPADEQFF. As DNA, the CDR3 is TGCGCCAGCAGCGTGTCGGGAGGGCCTGCGGATGAGCAGTTCTTC.

This sequence joins TRBV11-3 and TRBJ1-1, with 8 positions matching TRBD1. The CDR3 covers 14 residues. V trimming: 1 base; J trimming: 9 bases; junction bases outside the gene matches: 7. CDR1 and CDR2 from the germline V gene are SGHNT and YENEEA. CDR3 amino acids: CASSLGTGFSKAFF. CDR3 in DNA: TGTGCCAGCAGCTTAGGGACAGGGTTCTCGAAAGCTTTCTTT.

The V and J genes are TRBV7-9 and TRBJ2-1; TRBD2 matches 7 bases. The CDR3 runs to 16 residues. V trimming: 6 bases; J trimming: 4 bases; junction bases outside the gene matches: 12. The germline gives CDR1 SEHNR, CDR2 FQNEAQ (reference sequence). CDR3 sequence (DNA): TGTGCCAGCAGTCGCGCGGGACTACAAATTTACAATGAGCAGTTCTTC. Protein: CASSRAGLQIYNEQFF.

This clone was detected a few times. The rearrangement uses TRBV6-1 and TRBJ1-2; no clear D. The V end lost 1 base, the J end lost 4 bases, and 13 bases lay between the germline ends. The CDR3 length is 15 residues. Germline loops: CDR1 MNHNS, CDR2 SASEGT. CDR3 nucleotide sequence: TGTGCCAGCAGTGAAGTGCCCGGCGGCGCCTATGGCTACACCTTC. Its protein product is CASSEVPGGAYGYTF.

The V gene is TRBV13, the J gene TRBJ2-5; TRBD2 matches at 12 bases. The CDR3 is 15 amino acids. Germline V gives CDR1 PRHDT, CDR2 FYEKMQ (reference sequence). V lost 4 bases and J lost 5; bases outside the gene matches: 5. Written as DNA, the CDR3 is TGTGCCAGCAGCTCGGGACTAGCGGGCGGGGAGACCCAGTACTTC. Its translation is CASSSGLAGGETQYF.

This clone was seen just once. This chain links TRBV7-8 with TRBJ2-2; D may be TRBD2 (5 bases). CDR1 SGHVS and CDR2 FQNEAQ come from the germline V gene. The CDR3 loop spans 14 amino acids. The V and J ends lost 11 bases and 0 bases respectively, with 13 bases between them. The CDR3: CAGNRDTNTGELFF. CDR3 DNA sequence: TGTGCCGGGAACCGGGATACGAACACCGGGGAGCTGTTTTTT. Based on the CDR3 plus reference TRBV7-8 and TRBJ2-2, the full variable domain is GAGVSQSPRYKVAKRGQDVALRCDPISGHVSLFWYQQALGQGPEFLTYFQNEAQLDKSGLPSDRFFAERPEGSVSTLKIQRTQQEDSAVYLCAGNRDTNTGELFFGEGSRLTVL.

This chain connects TRBV15 to TRBJ2-3; 8 positions agree with TRBD1. CDR1 is LNHNV and CDR2 is YYDKDF in the germline V gene (reference sequence). CDR3 length: 17 amino acids. After removal of 6 bases from V and 5 bases from J, the junction contained 16 bases not matched to a gene. For the CDR3, the DNA is TGTGCCACCAGAGGAGTAAAGCAGGGGGCAATGATAGATACGCAGTATTTT. It encodes CATRGVKQGAMIDTQYF.

V is TRBV5-6 and J is TRBJ2-7; 8 nucleotides align to TRBD2. The V segment lost 4 bases and the J segment 0 bases; nucleotides outside the gene matches: 6. Germline CDR1 reads SGHDT; CDR2 reads YYEEEE. The CDR3 length is 15 residues. CDR3 amino acids: CASSRIAGSSYEQYF. The CDR3 coding sequence is TGTGCCAGCAGCCGCATAGCGGGGAGCTCCTACGAGCAGTACTTC. The variable domain in full, completed from reference TRBV5-6 and TRBJ2-7, reads DAGVTQSPTHLIKTRGQQVTLRCSPKSGHDTVSWYQQALGQGPQFIFQYYEEEERQRGNFPDRFSGHQFPNYSSELNVNALLLGDSALYLCASSRIAGSSYEQYFGPGTRLTVT.

This chain joins TRBV6-5 and TRBJ2-5, with a possible D match to TRBD2 (5 bases). The V gene lost 0 bases and the J gene lost 7 bases, with 12 bases spanning the gap. The CDR3 length is 14 residues. Germline CDR1 MNHEY, CDR2 SVGAGI. The CDR3 nucleotides read TGTGCCAGCAGTTACTCTGGTACAGAGGGGACCCAGTACTTC. Its protein is CASSYSGTEGTQYF.

The J gene is TRBJ1-1, the V gene TRBV7-8; 8 nucleotides agree with TRBD1. The junction had 5 bases not matched to a gene; V was cut back by 2 bases and J by 3 bases. The CDR3 is 15 residues long. From germline, CDR1 is SGHVS and CDR2 FQNEAQ. The DNA for the CDR3 is TGTGCCAGCAGCTTACTTCAGGGGGCCGACACTGAAGCTTTCTTT. Translating it yields CASSLLQGADTEAFF.

This clone turned up a few times. The rearrangement joins TRBV10-3 to TRBJ2-7, with D perhaps matching TRBD2 (6 bases). In germline, CDR1 is ENHRY, CDR2 SYGVKD. The germline V and J ends were trimmed by 8 bases and 3 bases, with 14 bases remaining between them. This CDR3 has 13 residues. The CDR3 protein is CAIGTRNGYEQYF. CDR3 coding DNA: TGTGCCATCGGGACTCGAAACGGCTACGAGCAGTACTTC.

This chain joins TRBV28 and TRBJ1-5; 8 nucleotides match TRBD1. The CDR3 contains 17 residues. V dropped 7 bases and J dropped 3; count of bases not matched to a gene: 14. Germline V gene lookup returns CDR1 MDHEN and CDR2 SYDVKM. Here the CDR3 reads CASTPPGQGYVNQPQHF. DNA of the CDR3: TGTGCCAGCACTCCTCCCGGACAGGGCTATGTCAATCAGCCCCAGCATTTT.

The chain links TRBV5-6 to TRBJ2-5; perhaps TRBD2 as D (7 bases). With 6 bases removed from V and 5 bases from J, the gap between germline ends came to 26 bases. The CDR3 extends over 17 amino acids. Germline-derived CDR1 and CDR2 are SGHDT and YYEEEE. The CDR3 loop is CASNFLGAGALGETQYF. The DNA of the CDR3 is TGTGCCAGCAACTTTCTAGGGGCGGGGGCTCTGGGGGAGACCCAGTACTTC.

The chain's CDR3 is CASSLGEGADTQYF. The CDR3 coding sequence is TGTGCCAGCAGCTTGGGGGAGGGGGCAGATACGCAGTATTTT. The gene calls are TRBV7-3 and TRBJ2-3, with D possibly TRBD2 on 7 matching bases. Germline V CDR1 and CDR2: SGHTA, FQGTGA. The CDR3 is made up of 14 amino acids. Between the trimmed V and J ends, which lost 3 bases and 4 bases, there was a span of 11 bases.

J is TRBJ2-5 and V is TRBV11-2; 9 positions agree with TRBD1. This CDR3 is built from 15 residues. Trimming took 1 base from V and 1 from J; bases not matched to a gene: 1. Germline CDR1 and CDR2: SGHAT and FQNNGV. In DNA, the CDR3 is TGTGCCAGCAGCTTAGGGGACAGGGCCCAAGAGACCCAGTACTTC. Translated, it gives CASSLGDRAQETQYF.

J is TRBJ2-1 and V is TRBV11-2, with 11 bases lining up with TRBD1. The length of the CDR3 is 15 residues. Trimming removed 5 bases from V and 7 bases from J; junction bases left unmatched: 7. Germline V gives CDR1 SGHAT, CDR2 FQNNGV. CDR3 region: CASSPRDRGNNEQFF. CDR3 DNA sequence: TGTGCCAGCAGCCCCCGGGACAGGGGGAATAATGAGCAGTTCTTC. The full variable domain, with the rest looked up from reference TRBV11-2 and TRBJ2-1, is EAGVAQSPRYKIIEKRQSVAFWCNPISGHATLYWYQQILGQGPKLLIQFQNNGVVDDSQLPKDRFSAERLKGVDSTLKIQPAKLEDSAVYLCASSPRDRGNNEQFFGPGTRLTVL.

The V call is TRBV11-2, the J call TRBJ2-5; 8 bases line up with TRBD2. After removal of 6 bases from V and 4 bases from J, the junction contained 10 bases not matched to a gene. From germline, CDR1 is SGHAT and CDR2 FQNNGV. The CDR3 length is 15 residues. CDR3 sequence (DNA): TGTGCCAGCAGACAAAATCGGCTAGCGGGAGAGACCCAGTACTTC. Residues: CASRQNRLAGETQYF.

This clone has just a few counts. This chain connects TRBV11-2 to TRBJ2-3; D not certain. Germline assignment: CDR1 SGHAT and CDR2 FQNNGV. Deletions cut 2 bases from V and 6 bases from J, with 12 bases between. The CDR3 sequence is 14 residues long. As DNA, the CDR3 is TGTGCCAGCAGCTTACTGGGCTTTGGGGATACGCAGTATTTT. It specifies CASSLLGFGDTQYF.